One and the same sample provided the 20 T cell receptor beta chains below, sequenced in a study of shared clonotypes between healthy human individuals (TCRdb year 2020). Receptor amplification or capture employed the immunoSEQ multiplex PCR assay. Held by TCRdb, this immuneACCESS table contains in-frame sequences only and omits some clones. Under half of the omission traces to an unresolved V gene where checked; the cause of the rest is unknown. Counted in this sample were over 950,000 clones; roughly 77% of them appeared once. About 0.94% of the sample comes from the top ten. The material sequenced was memory CD4+ T cells from PBMCs. This sample's cell subset or site label indicates: CD45RA-negative fraction. The origin of the receptors is a man aged 18 to 35 in good health. Some clones in this sample may be carry-over from other donors' samples.

V and J are TRBV6-1 and TRBJ2-7; D not certain. V lost 7 bases to trimming and J lost 3 bases, with 13 bases between them. CDR3 size: 13 residues. Germline-derived CDR1 and CDR2 are MNHNS and SASEGT. CDR3 region: CASTWMVGYEQYF. Written as DNA, the CDR3 is TGTGCCAGCACCTGGATGGTTGGCTACGAGCAGTACTTC.

This chain connects TRBV23-1 to TRBJ1-3; D perhaps matches TRBD1 (6 bases). TRBV23-1 is marked as an open reading frame, function uncertain. The CDR3 loop spans 16 amino acids. V shed 1 base and J shed 0 bases, with 10 bases lying between them. CDR3 in amino acids: CASSQWGDNSGNTIYF. The CDR3 DNA reads TGCGCCAGCAGTCAATGGGGGGACAACTCTGGAAACACCATATATTTT.

The chain uses TRBV7-8 and TRBJ2-7; the match to TRBD2 covers 11 bases. Per germline, CDR1 SGHVS and CDR2 FQNEAQ. This CDR3 comprises 15 residues. V dropped 2 bases and J dropped 6; count of bases not matched to a gene: 6. CDR3 nucleotides: TGTGCCAGCAGCTTATCGATACTAGCGGGAGCCGAGCAGTACTTC. Translating gives CASSLSILAGAEQYF.

The table lists this clone with a count of one. The V gene is TRBV4-1, the J gene TRBJ1-5, with D possibly TRBD1 on 6 matching bases. V was shortened by 0 bases and J by 6 bases, with 21 bases between the two germline ends. The CDR3 sequence is 18 residues long. Germline-derived CDR1 and CDR2 are MGHRA and YSYEKL. The chain's CDR3 is CASSQDLGGRVLGQPQHF. The CDR3 nucleotides are TGCGCCAGCAGCCAAGATCTGGGGGGCAGGGTTTTGGGTCAGCCCCAGCATTTT.

The V and J genes are TRBV10-3 and TRBJ2-3, with 9 bases fitting TRBD2. This CDR3 region has 14 residues. J gave up 3 bases and V 7 bases, and 5 bases lay outside the gene matches. Germline CDR1 ENHRY, CDR2 SYGVKD. The CDR3 reads CAIKISGSTDTQYF. CDR3 DNA: TGTGCCATCAAAATTAGCGGGAGTACAGATACGCAGTATTTT.

J is TRBJ2-5 and V is TRBV2; no clear D gene. V lost 5 bases and J lost 5, with 12 bases in between. The CDR3 extends over 13 amino acids. CDR1 is SNHLY, CDR2 FYNNEI, per germline. DNA of the CDR3: TGTGCCAGCAGTAGTGGGATTGTGGAGACCCAGTACTTC. This codes for CASSSGIVETQYF.

The chain uses TRBV27 and TRBJ2-3; 10 bases are a match to TRBD2. V was clipped by 0 bases and J by 7 bases; unmatched bases: 4. Germline values: CDR1 MNHEY, CDR2 SMNVEV (reference sequence). The CDR3 length is 15 residues. CDR3 nucleotide sequence: TGTGCCAGCAGTTTATCGGTAGCGGGGGGATATACGCAGTATTTT. Translated, it gives CASSLSVAGGYTQYF.

The chain carries TRBV27 and TRBJ1-1; 7 bases map to TRBD1. The CDR3 covers 14 residues. Trimming took 2 bases from V and 4 from J; bases not matched to a gene: 4. Germline V gene lookup returns CDR1 MNHEY and CDR2 SMNVEV (reference sequence). CDR3 bases: TGTGCCAGCAGTTTAGAAGGGGGCGTCACTGAAGCTTTCTTT. Protein: CASSLEGGVTEAFF.

The rearrangement joins TRBV5-1 to TRBJ2-2, with 9 bases identical to TRBD1. V shed 3 bases and J 4 bases; nucleotides not matched to a gene: 10. The CDR3 has 17 residues. Germline V gene sequence: CDR1 SGHRS, CDR2 YFSETQ. This CDR3 is CASSWKVGQGTTGELFF. The CDR3 bases are TGCGCCAGCAGCTGGAAGGTCGGACAGGGGACCACCGGGGAGCTGTTTTTT.

The CDR3 DNA follows: TGTGCCAGCAGTCAAGGGACTAGCGGGAACGAGCAGTTCTTC. It specifies CASSQGTSGNEQFF. The chain links TRBV6-5 to TRBJ2-1, with 13 bases identical to TRBD2. The germline CDR1 and CDR2 sequences are MNHEY and SVGAGI. The CDR3 spans 14 residues. V lost 5 bases, J lost 10 bases, and 5 bases stayed unmatched.

This clone was seen a handful of times. The CDR3 DNA reads as TGTGCCAGCAGGGGACAGGGATTGATCCACGAGCAGTACTTC. It specifies CASRGQGLIHEQYF. V gene TRBV6-1 combines with J gene TRBJ2-7; 9 positions match TRBD1. Germline lookup yields CDR1 MNHNS and CDR2 SASEGT. There are 14 residues in the CDR3. V shed 6 bases and J 5 bases; nucleotides not matched to a gene: 8.

This chain joins TRBV7-9 and TRBJ1-2, with 7 bases fitting TRBD1. From germline, CDR1 is SEHNR and CDR2 FQNEAQ (reference sequence). This CDR3 has 17 amino acids. J was trimmed by 3 bases and V by 5 bases; bases with no gene match: 15. The CDR3 sequence: CASSRRPTGYWDYGYTF. The CDR3 region has the DNA TGTGCCAGCAGCAGACGCCCGACAGGGTATTGGGACTATGGCTACACCTTC.

This clone was seen a few times. V gene TRBV4-1 combines with J gene TRBJ2-7; D is ambiguous. Germline values: CDR1 MGHRA, CDR2 YSYEKL. This CDR3 contains 15 residues. V gave up 1 base and J gave up 2 bases, with 12 bases separating them. The DNA for the CDR3 is TGCGCCAGCAGCCAAGCCCGCGGACGGACCTACGAGCAGTACTTC. Protein: CASSQARGRTYEQYF.

V and J are TRBV5-1 and TRBJ2-3; 7 nucleotides match TRBD1. The length of the CDR3 is 16 residues. V gave up 4 bases and J gave up 2 bases; unmatched junction bases: 10. In germline, CDR1 is SGHRS, CDR2 YFSETQ. The CDR3 nucleotides read TGCGCCAGCAGCATTGGGACAGTTGTTTTCACAGATACGCAGTATTTT. It encodes CASSIGTVVFTDTQYF.

In regard to this clone: This same CDR3 is encoded by further DNA sequences in the sample. CDR3 sequence (DNA): TGTGCCAGCAGGTTGGGAGGCACAGATACGCAGTATTTT. It yields the protein CASRLGGTDTQYF. The chain carries TRBV6-5 and TRBJ2-3, with D perhaps TRBD2 (5 bases). Germline V gene data show CDR1 as MNHEY and CDR2 as SVGAGI. Trimming took 6 bases from V and 1 from J, leaving 8 bases between them. This CDR3 region has 13 residues.

The rearrangement joins TRBV4-3 to TRBJ2-5, with a weak D call TRBD2 (5 bases). CDR3 length equals 13 residues. V was trimmed by 2 bases and J by 4 bases, leaving 8 bases between them. Germline CDR1 is LGHNA and CDR2 is YSLEER. CDR3: CASSQNSGETQYF. CDR3 nucleotides: TGCGCCAGCAGCCAAAACAGCGGAGAGACCCAGTACTTC.

The chain employs TRBV27 and TRBJ2-7; 15 bases line up with TRBD2. CDR3 length: 17 residues. CDR1 and CDR2 from the germline V gene are MNHEY and SMNVEV (reference sequence). V shed 6 bases, J shed 5 bases, and the junction held 11 bases outside the gene matches. CDR3 nucleotide sequence: TGTGCCAGCAGGTCCGGACTAGCGGGAGGGCTATGGAACGAGCAGTACTTC. Translated, it gives CASRSGLAGGLWNEQYF.

V is TRBV25-1 and J is TRBJ2-3; 8 bases align to TRBD2. V trimming: 3 bases; J trimming: 7 bases; junction bases outside the gene matches: 15. The CDR3 sequence is 17 residues long. Germline lookup yields CDR1 MGHDK and CDR2 SYGVNS. CDR3 sequence: CASSDGRAGEGLNTQYF. As DNA, the CDR3 is TGTGCCAGCAGTGATGGAAGAGCGGGAGAGGGGTTGAATACGCAGTATTTT.

The CDR3 loop reads CASSFGGTGGAYGNTIYF. The CDR3, as DNA: TGTGCCAGCAGCTTTGGGGGGACAGGGGGCGCGTATGGAAACACCATATATTTT. V usage is TRBV7-2 and J usage is TRBJ1-3; 12 bases agree with TRBD1. With V trimmed by 3 bases and J by 3 bases, 9 bases remained unmatched. The CDR3 length is 18 residues. Germline CDR1 is SGHTA and CDR2 is FQGNSA.

The chain is built from TRBV20-1 and TRBJ2-7; D remains unclear. Trimming cost V 6 bases and J 3 bases, with 9 bases left between them. Looked up from germline, CDR1 is DFQATT and CDR2 is SNEGSKA (reference sequence). The CDR3 sequence is 11 residues long. As DNA, the CDR3 is TGCAGTGCCCTTATGGGCTACGAGCAGTACTTC. It is translated as CSALMGYEQYF.